A single sample gave rise to the 21 T cell receptor beta chains below, sequenced in a study of T cells in women clearing cervical HPV infection. Measured with immunoSEQ multiplex PCR; TCRdb has only the in-frame clones, and not every one. The ten top clones account for approximately 5.2%, within a sample of roughly 20,000 clones. Sequencing input: blood buffy coat. The source of these receptors is a woman aged 18 to 75 with a cervical HPV16 infection that either progressed to CIN3+ or cleared (not recorded which).

Concerning this clone: The read stops 3 residues short of the end of the CDR3; the missing end is completed from the germline J gene. V and J are TRBV14 and TRBJ2-5; no clear D gene. CDR1 is SGHDN and CDR2 is FVKESK in the germline V gene. The CDR3 has 13 residues. V lost 0 bases and J 5 bases, leaving 7 bases between the germline ends. The covered CDR3 bases are TGTGCCAGCAGCCAAGAAGCTAGGGAGACC. Amino acids: CASSQEARET. The entire CDR3 protein reads CASSQEARETQYF.

As regards this clone: The read halts 3 residues ahead of the CDR3 end, with the missing end drawn from the germline J gene. The chain combines TRBV7-9 with TRBJ1-2, with D maybe TRBD1 (5 bases). This CDR3 is 15 amino acids long. CDR1 and CDR2 (germline): SEHNR, FQNEAQ (reference sequence). The CDR3 sequence: CASSSSGRPTDTYTF. Partial CDR3 DNA: TGTGCCAGCAGCTCTAGCGGCCGGCCGACAGATACC.

About this clone itself: The read gets to within 3 residues of the CDR3 end, and the germline J gene fills in the rest. V gene TRBV14 combines with J gene TRBJ1-5, with a tentative D call TRBD1 (6 bases). The CDR3 is 13 residues long. Germline assignment: CDR1 SGHDN and CDR2 FVKESK. The CDR3 sequence: CASSQGHRDPQHF. The covered CDR3 bases are TGTGCCAGCAGCCAAGGACACAGGGATCCC.

In the case of this clone: The read gets to within 3 residues of the CDR3 end, and the germline J gene fills in the rest. V and J are TRBV12-3 or TRBV12-4 and TRBJ2-1; tentatively, D is TRBD2 (6 bases). This CDR3 spans 16 amino acids. Trimming took 6 bases from V and 3 from J, leaving 18 bases between them. This CDR3 reads CASRFDAGSIYNEQFF. The sequenced CDR3 bases are TGTGCCAGCAGATTCGACGCGGGGTCTATCTACAATGAG.

With regard to this clone: At one of its ends the junction is not consistent with the germline gene, which may arise from a read error. The read ends 3 residues before the CDR3 terminus; that terminus is restored from the germline J gene. The sample carries other DNA sequences with the same CDR3. The V and J genes are TRBV6-2 or TRBV6-3 and TRBJ1-2, with 9 bases that match TRBD1. This CDR3 spans 15 amino acids. The germline V gene has CDR1 MNHEY and CDR2 SVGEGT. The chain's CDR3 is CASSYAGQGNYGYTF. The sequenced part of the CDR3 DNA is TGTGCCAGCAGTTACGCGGGACAGGGTAACTATGGA.

Turning to this clone: The read ends 3 residues early relative to the CDR3; the germline J gene fills the gap. This chain uses TRBV19 with TRBJ1-6, with TRBD1 matching 7 bases. V gave up 5 bases and J gave up 8 bases; unmatched junction bases: 0. Germline V CDR1 and CDR2: LNHDA, SQIVND (reference sequence). The CDR3 contains 12 residues. CDR3 residues: CASSQGDSPLHF. The CDR3 DNA, read in part, is TGTGCCAGTAGTCAGGGGGATTCACCC.

About this clone itself: The read ends 3 residues early relative to the CDR3; the germline J gene fills the gap. The chain joins TRBV29-1 to TRBJ1-2; 10 bases agree with TRBD1. This CDR3 is built from 13 residues. Germline CDR1 reads SQVTM; CDR2 reads ANQGSEA. J gave up 4 bases and V 6 bases, and 5 bases lay outside the gene matches. CDR3 DNA (partial): TGCAGCGTCTACGGACAGGGGGTCTATGGC. Amino acids: CSVYGQGVYG. The full CDR3 is CSVYGQGVYGYTF.

A word on this clone: The read is 3 residues too short to cover the CDR3 end, so that end is filled in from the germline J gene. The rearrangement joins TRBV6-1 to TRBJ1-6; weak D call: TRBD1 (6 bases). CDR3 size: 14 residues. Germline V gives CDR1 MNHNS, CDR2 SASEGT. V lost 4 bases and J 10 bases, leaving 14 bases between the germline ends. The part of the CDR3 DNA that was read is TGTGCCAGCAGTGCCCTCAGGGGTGAGTCACCC. It yields the protein CASSALRGESP. The entire CDR3 protein reads CASSALRGESPLHF.

Remarks on this clone: The read ends 3 residues before the CDR3 terminus; that terminus is restored from the germline J gene. The chain couples TRBV7-9 to TRBJ2-2, with 9 bases identical to TRBD1. Germline values: CDR1 SEHNR, CDR2 FQNEAQ (reference sequence). This CDR3 region has 15 residues. The CDR3 is CASSPTGQGRKKLFF. CDR3 bases read: TGTGCCAGCAGTCCTACGGGACAGGGAAGGAAAAAG.

As for this clone: The read falls 3 residues short of the CDR3 end, and the missing part is taken from the germline J gene. The chain uses TRBV12-3 or TRBV12-4 and TRBJ2-5; 9 positions match TRBD1. The V and J ends lost 5 bases and 4 bases, in that order; junction bases with no gene match: 5. The CDR3 contains 14 residues. Partial CDR3 DNA: TGTGCCAGCAGTCCTACAGGGGGCAGAGAGACC. It encodes CASSPTGGRET. In full, the CDR3 is CASSPTGGRETQYF.

The CDR3 is CAISQGVGTDTQYF. The DNA read from the CDR3 is TGTGCCATCAGCCAGGGGGTAGGCACAGATACG. The J gene is TRBJ2-3, the V gene TRBV10-3; TRBD1 agrees at 7 bases. The CDR3 end falls 3 residues outside the read, so it is completed with the germline J gene. The CDR3 totals 14 residues. V lost 6 bases, J lost 1 base, and 4 bases stayed unmatched. Germline CDR1 and CDR2: ENHRY and SYGVKD.

About this clone itself: Read coverage stops 3 residues before the CDR3 terminus; the germline J gene supplies the remainder. V is TRBV6-2 or TRBV6-3 and J is TRBJ2-4, with a possible D match to TRBD1 (5 bases). This CDR3 region has 14 residues. From germline, CDR1 is MNHEY and CDR2 SVGEGT. CDR3 residues: CASSPLRGSYGQYF. The covered CDR3 bases are TGTGCCAGCAGTCCCCTTAGGGGTAGCTATGGT.

Concerning this clone: The read is 3 residues too short to cover the CDR3 end, so that end is filled in from the germline J gene. This sequence joins TRBV18 and TRBJ2-2, with 10 positions matching TRBD1. The germline V gene has CDR1 KGHSH and CDR2 LQKENI. CDR3 length: 17 amino acids. The part of the CDR3 DNA that was read is TGTGCCAGCTCACCCCGTGGACAGGGGGGCACTAATGAAAAG. As protein: CASSPRGQGGTNEK. The complete CDR3 reads CASSPRGQGGTNEKLFF. Complete variable domain (other parts from reference TRBV18 and TRBJ2-2): NAGVMQNPRHLVRRRGQEARLRCSPMKGHSHVYWYRQLPEEGLKFMVYLQKENIIDESGMPKERFSAEFPKEGPSILRIQQVVRGDSAAYFCASSPRGQGGTNEKLFFGEGSRLTVL.

Concerning this clone: Read sequence stops 3 residues before the CDR3 end, and the germline J gene provides the missing end. The chain has TRBV2 and TRBJ2-2; the match to TRBD1 covers 7 bases. There are 14 residues in the CDR3. Per the germline V gene, CDR1 is SNHLY and CDR2 is FYNNEI. Partial CDR3 DNA: TGTGCCAGCAGAGACAGGGCCTATAATTCACCG. Its protein product is CASRDRAYNSP. The complete CDR3 sequence is CASRDRAYNSPLFF.

As concerns this clone: From the germline J gene comes the end of the CDR3, since the read stops 3 residues before it. The chain combines TRBV7-9 with TRBJ2-1; 10 nucleotides line up with TRBD2. V lost 0 bases and J lost 8; bases outside the gene matches: 4. There are 15 residues in the CDR3. Per the germline V gene, CDR1 is SEHNR and CDR2 is FQNEAQ (reference sequence). The CDR3 loop reads CASSLALAGMDEQFF. Incomplete CDR3 DNA: TGTGCCAGCAGCTTAGCACTAGCGGGGATGGATGAG.

For this clone: The DNA ends 3 residues before the CDR3 does, and the rest of the CDR3 is filled in from the germline J gene. The chain combines TRBV5-1 with TRBJ1-2, with TRBD1 matching 7 bases. The CDR3 covers 13 residues. The germline CDR1 and CDR2 sequences are SGHRS and YFSETQ. The DNA read from the CDR3 is TGCGCCAGCAGCGGAACAGGGGAGCTCGGC. Translation: CASSGTGELG. In full, the CDR3 reads CASSGTGELGYTF.

Worth noting for this clone: The CDR3 end falls 3 residues outside the read, so it is completed with the germline J gene. The chain joins TRBV5-1 to TRBJ1-2; TRBD1 matches 9 bases. The CDR3 covers 15 residues. Per the germline V gene, CDR1 is SGHRS and CDR2 is YFSETQ. Germline trimming cut 5 bases from V and 4 bases from J; bases unmatched to any gene: 9. CDR3 amino acids: CASRTGTGPSYGYTF. The CDR3 DNA, read in part, is TGCGCCAGCAGGACGGGGACAGGGCCTTCCTATGGC.

On this clone: From the germline J gene comes the end of the CDR3, since the read stops 3 residues before it. The V call is TRBV19, the J call TRBJ2-4; TRBD1 might be the D (6 bases). CDR1 is LNHDA, CDR2 SQIVND, per germline (reference sequence). CDR3 size: 12 residues. CDR3 DNA (partial): TGTGCCAGTAGTCCCGGGACACTTGGT. Translated, it gives CASSPGTLG. The entire CDR3 sequence reads CASSPGTLGQYF.

Remarks on this clone: Sequencing ends 3 residues short of the CDR3 end; the germline J gene provides the rest. This rearrangement joins TRBV5-1 to TRBJ2-5; D gene unclear. This CDR3 is built from 13 residues. Looked up from germline, CDR1 is SGHRS and CDR2 is YFSETQ. Trimming pared 0 bases from V and 5 bases from J, leaving 8 bases between. This CDR3 is CASSLDSRETQYF. The CDR3 DNA, read in part, is TGCGCCAGCAGCTTGGATTCGCGTGAGACC.

Details on this clone: Read sequence stops 3 residues before the CDR3 end, and the germline J gene provides the missing end. V and J are TRBV24-1 and TRBJ2-5; unclear D gene. CDR1 KGHDR and CDR2 SFDVKD come from the germline V gene. The CDR3 has 14 residues. V lost 0 bases, J lost 5 bases, and 9 bases lay in between. Partial CDR3 DNA: TGTGCCACCAGTGATTTGGGGCCTGGGGAGACC. It is translated as CATSDLGPGET. The whole CDR3 sequence reads CATSDLGPGETQYF.

Remarks on this clone: The sequence runs out 3 residues before the end of the CDR3; the remainder is reconstructed from the germline J gene. J is TRBJ1-6 and V is TRBV18, with 9 bases fitting TRBD1. After removal of 5 bases from V and 0 bases from J, the junction contained 5 bases not matched to a gene. CDR1 is KGHSH and CDR2 is LQKENI in the germline V gene. This CDR3 has 17 amino acids. Here the CDR3 reads CASSKQGARSYNSPLHF. Partial CDR3 DNA: TGTGCCAGCTCAAAACAGGGGGCCCGCTCCTATAATTCACCC.